The rows below give T cell receptor beta chains drawn from one sample of a study of tumor-infiltrating lymphocytes in oesophageal squamous cell carcinoma. MiXCR, applied by TCRdb to the PCR reads, yields one record per CDR3 protein. This repertoire shows about 12,000 distinct CDR3 sequences, around 56% found once; its top ten account for less than 40%. Material for sequencing was esophageal tumor tissue. These TCRs come from a female donor with esophageal squamous cell carcinoma. Each CDR3 is given with its conserved first and last residue. D genes are given only for firm matches. Clone size appears in some rows only: once, few, many, or a class for an expanded clone.

>TRBV7-2|TRBJ1-2|medium-sized|NA
TGTGCCAGCAGCCGTCAGGGCAATTTACCCCACTACACCTTC
CASSRQGNLPHYTF
>TRBV27|TRBJ2-7|once|NA
TGTGCCAGCAGTTCGTATTTGGAGTTCAACGAGCAGTACTTC
CASSSYLEFNEQYF
>TRBV12-3/TRBV12-4|TRBJ2-7|once|NA
TGTGCCAGCAGTTCTACCCGGGTCTCCTACAATGAGCAGTACTTC
CASSSTRVSYNEQYF
>TRBV12-3/TRBV12-4|TRBJ2-1|NA|NA
TGTGCCAGCAGTTTGTTCGAGGTGGGTGAGCAGTTCTTC
CASSLFEVGEQFF
>TRBV7-3|TRBJ2-7|NA|TRBD1
TGTGCCAGCAGCCCCGGACAGGGGGCGTCCTACGAGCAGTACTTC
CASSPGQGASYEQYF
>TRBV5-1|TRBJ2-5|NA|TRBD1
TGCGCCAGCAGCTCGACAGGGATCGGGCAAGAGACCCAGTACTTC
CASSSTGIGQETQYF
>TRBV7-2|TRBJ2-4|few|TRBD2
TGTGCCAGCAGCTCCGGGACTAGACTAGCCAAAAACATTCAGTACTTC
CASSSGTRLAKNIQYF
>TRBV7-3|TRBJ2-5|many|TRBD2
TGTGCCAGCAGCTCGGGACTAGAACAGACCCAGTACTTC
CASSSGLEQTQYF
>TRBV19|TRBJ1-1|medium-sized|TRBD1
TGTGCCAGTAGTCGGACAGGGAACACTGAAGCTTTCTTT
CASSRTGNTEAFF
>TRBV7-6|TRBJ2-2|NA|TRBD2
TGTGCTAGCAGCTTCCGGGGGGACACCGGGGAGCTGTTTTTT
CASSFRGDTGELFF
>TRBV7-4|TRBJ2-4|NA|NA
TGTGCCAGCAGCTTAGCGCTCTCACAGGGATTGACCAAAAACATTCAGTACTTC
CASSLALSQGLTKNIQYF
>TRBV20-1|TRBJ2-7|few|TRBD1
TGCAGTGCTCAAAACCGGGACAGGGGTAGCGAGCAGTACTTC
CSAQNRDRGSEQYF
>TRBV7-2|TRBJ2-5|medium-sized|NA
TGTGCCAGCTCCTCGGGACGGGAAGAGACCCAGTACTTC
CASSSGREETQYF
>TRBV7-2|TRBJ2-1|NA|NA
TGTGCCAGCAGCAACACTCGCGTCTCCTACAATGAGCAGTTCTTC
CASSNTRVSYNEQFF
>TRBV7-9|TRBJ1-2|NA|NA
TGTGCCAGCAGCTTAGCGCCGGCAGACAACTATGGCTACACCTTC
CASSLAPADNYGYTF
>TRBV5-1|TRBJ2-3|NA|TRBD2
TGCGCCAGCAGCGAGCGGGGGAATACAGATACGCAGTATTTT
CASSERGNTDTQYF